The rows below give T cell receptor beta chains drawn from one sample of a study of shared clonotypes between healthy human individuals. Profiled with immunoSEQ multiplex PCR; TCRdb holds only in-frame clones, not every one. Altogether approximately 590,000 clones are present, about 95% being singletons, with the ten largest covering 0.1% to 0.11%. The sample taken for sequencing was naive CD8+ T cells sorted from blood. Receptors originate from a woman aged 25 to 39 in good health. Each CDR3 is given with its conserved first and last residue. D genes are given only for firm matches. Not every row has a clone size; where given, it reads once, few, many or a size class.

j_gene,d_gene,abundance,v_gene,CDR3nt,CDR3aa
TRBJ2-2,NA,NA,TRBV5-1,TGCGCCAGCAGCTTGTTGTCATCCACCGGGGAGCTGTTTTTT,CASSLLSSTGELFF
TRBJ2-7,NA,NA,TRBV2,TGTGCCAGCAGTGTGGGGATTAGCTACGAGCAGTACTTC,CASSVGISYEQYF
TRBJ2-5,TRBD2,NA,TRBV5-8,TGTGCCAGCAGCTCGGGTGGTCTGACTAGCAGGGAGACCCAGTACTTC,CASSSGGLTSRETQYF
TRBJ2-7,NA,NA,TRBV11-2,TGTGCCAGCAGCACCCGGTACTACGAGCAGTACTTC,CASSTRYYEQYF
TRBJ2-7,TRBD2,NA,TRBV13,TGTGCCAGCAGCTTAGCGGGAGGGAGCTCCTACGAGCAGTACTTC,CASSLAGGSSYEQYF
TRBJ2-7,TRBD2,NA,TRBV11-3,TGTGCCAGCAGCTTAGTTTCACTAGCGAGCTACGAGCAGTACTTC,CASSLVSLASYEQYF
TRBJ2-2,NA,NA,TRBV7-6,TGTGCCAGCAACATAAAGGACACCGGGGAGCTGTTTTTT,CASNIKDTGELFF
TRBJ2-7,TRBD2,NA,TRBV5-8,TGTGCCAGCAGCTCCTGGACTAGCGGGATCAGTGAGCAGTACTTC,CASSSWTSGISEQYF
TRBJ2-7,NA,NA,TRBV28,TGTGCCAGCACCATCACCGGAGGCAACGGCGAGCAGTACTTC,CASTITGGNGEQYF
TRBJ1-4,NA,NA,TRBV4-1,TGCGCCAGCAGCCAAGGGCTAGGGAGTGCAACTAATGAAAAACTGTTTTTT,CASSQGLGSATNEKLFF
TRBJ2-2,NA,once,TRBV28,TGTGCCAGCAGCAACAGGGTTGGGGAGCTGTTTTTT,CASSNRVGELFF
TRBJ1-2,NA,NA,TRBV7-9,TGTGCCAGCAGCTCCGACCTTTACGCTAACTATGGCTACACCTTC,CASSSDLYANYGYTF
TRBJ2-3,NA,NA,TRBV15,TGTGCCACCAGCCCCCGGGACATTCAGATGCAGTATTTT,CATSPRDIQMQYF
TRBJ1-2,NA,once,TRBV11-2,TGTGCCAGCAGCTTAAACGGAGGGCCTGGCTACACCTTC,CASSLNGGPGYTF
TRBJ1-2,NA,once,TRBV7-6,TGTGCCAGCAGCCTAGCCCCGGGGGACTATGGCTACACCTTC,CASSLAPGDYGYTF